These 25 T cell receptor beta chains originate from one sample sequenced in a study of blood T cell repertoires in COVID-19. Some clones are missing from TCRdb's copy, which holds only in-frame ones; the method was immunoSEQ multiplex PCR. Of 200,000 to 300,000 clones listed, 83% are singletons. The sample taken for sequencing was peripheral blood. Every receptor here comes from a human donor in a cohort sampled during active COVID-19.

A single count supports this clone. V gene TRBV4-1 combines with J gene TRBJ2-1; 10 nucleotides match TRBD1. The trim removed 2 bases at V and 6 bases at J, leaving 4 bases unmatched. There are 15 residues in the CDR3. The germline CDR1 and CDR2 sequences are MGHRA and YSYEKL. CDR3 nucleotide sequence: TGCGCCAGCAGCCAAAGGGGACAGGGGTTCAATGAGCAGTTCTTC. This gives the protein CASSQRGQGFNEQFF.

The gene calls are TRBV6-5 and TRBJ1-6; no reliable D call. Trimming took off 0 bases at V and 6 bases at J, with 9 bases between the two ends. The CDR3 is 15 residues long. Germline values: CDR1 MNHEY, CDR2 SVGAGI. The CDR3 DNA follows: TGTGCCAGCAGTTACTCGAGGATGGGTAATTCACCCCTCCACTTT. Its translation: CASSYSRMGNSPLHF.

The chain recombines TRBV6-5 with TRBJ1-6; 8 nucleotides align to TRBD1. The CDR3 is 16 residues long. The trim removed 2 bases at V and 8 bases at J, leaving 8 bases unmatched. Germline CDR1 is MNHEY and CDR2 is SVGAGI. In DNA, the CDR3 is TGTGCCAGCAGTTACGAGGGACAGGTTGGGCATTCACCCCTCCACTTT. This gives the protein CASSYEGQVGHSPLHF.

The CDR3 protein is CASSLGGRAFF. DNA of the CDR3: TGTGCCAGCAGTTTGGGGGGTAGGGCTTTCTTT. V and J are TRBV27 and TRBJ1-1; D may be TRBD1 (5 bases). Trimming pared 3 bases from V and 11 bases from J, leaving 10 bases between. Germline V gives CDR1 MNHEY, CDR2 SMNVEV (reference sequence). The CDR3 is 11 residues long.

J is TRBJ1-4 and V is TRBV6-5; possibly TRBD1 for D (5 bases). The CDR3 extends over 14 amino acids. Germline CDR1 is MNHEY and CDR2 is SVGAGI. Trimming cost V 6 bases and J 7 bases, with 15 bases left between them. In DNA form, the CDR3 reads TGTGCCAGCAGCCAAGGGGCTTTCCTTGAAAAACTGTTTTTT. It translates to CASSQGAFLEKLFF.

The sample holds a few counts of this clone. The CDR3 DNA sequence: TGTGCCAGCAGTTACTCAGGGGCCTCGGCTGGCTACACCTTC. As protein: CASSYSGASAGYTF. The chain recombines TRBV6-5 with TRBJ1-2; possible D gene TRBD1, 5 bases. CDR1 and CDR2 from the germline V gene are MNHEY and SVGAGI. With 0 bases removed from V and 7 bases from J, the gap between germline ends came to 12 bases. The CDR3 runs 14 residues.

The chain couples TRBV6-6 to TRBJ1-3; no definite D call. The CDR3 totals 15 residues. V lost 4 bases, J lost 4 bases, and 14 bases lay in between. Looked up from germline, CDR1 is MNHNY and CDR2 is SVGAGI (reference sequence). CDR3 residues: CASSSDIPLGNTIYF. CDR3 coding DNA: TGTGCCAGCAGTTCCGACATTCCCCTCGGAAACACCATATATTTT.

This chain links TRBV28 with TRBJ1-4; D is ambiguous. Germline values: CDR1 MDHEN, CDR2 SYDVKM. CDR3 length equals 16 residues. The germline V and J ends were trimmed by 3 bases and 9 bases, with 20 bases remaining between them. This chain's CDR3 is CASSFPKGAGNQKLFF. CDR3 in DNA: TGTGCCAGCAGTTTCCCAAAGGGAGCGGGGAATCAAAAACTGTTTTTT.

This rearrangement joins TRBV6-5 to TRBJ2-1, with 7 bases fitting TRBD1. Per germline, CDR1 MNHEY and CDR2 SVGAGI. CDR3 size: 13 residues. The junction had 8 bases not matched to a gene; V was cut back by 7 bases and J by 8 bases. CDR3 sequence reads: CASKRQGGDEQFF. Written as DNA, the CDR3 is TGTGCCAGCAAAAGACAGGGCGGAGATGAGCAGTTCTTC.

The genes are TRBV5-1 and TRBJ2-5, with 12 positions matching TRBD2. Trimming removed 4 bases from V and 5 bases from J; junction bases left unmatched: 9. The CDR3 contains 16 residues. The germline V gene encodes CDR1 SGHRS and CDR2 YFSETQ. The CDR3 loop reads CASSVLAGGPRETQYF. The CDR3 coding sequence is TGCGCCAGCAGCGTGCTAGCGGGAGGGCCCCGGGAGACCCAGTACTTC.

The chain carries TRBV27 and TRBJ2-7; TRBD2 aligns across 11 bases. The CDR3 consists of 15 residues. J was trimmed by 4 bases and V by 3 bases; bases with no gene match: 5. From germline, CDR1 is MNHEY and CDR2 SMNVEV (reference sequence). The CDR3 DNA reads TGTGCCAGCAGTTTGCCGACTAGCGGGAAATACGAGCAGTACTTC. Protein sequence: CASSLPTSGKYEQYF.

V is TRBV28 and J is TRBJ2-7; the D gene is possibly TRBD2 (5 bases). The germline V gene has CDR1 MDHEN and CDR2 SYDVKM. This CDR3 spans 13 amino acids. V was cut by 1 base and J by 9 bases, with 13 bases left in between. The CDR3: CASSLSTTRRQYF. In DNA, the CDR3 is TGTGCCAGCAGTTTATCGACTACCCGGCGGCAGTACTTC.

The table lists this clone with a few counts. The CDR3 sequence is CSASRGGSYEQYF. In DNA, the CDR3 is TGCAGCGCCTCCCGCGGGGGATCCTACGAGCAGTACTTC. This rearrangement joins TRBV29-1 to TRBJ2-7, with 7 positions matching TRBD2. The CDR3 covers 13 residues. Trimming removed 7 bases from V and 1 base from J; junction bases left unmatched: 7. Germline V gives CDR1 SQVTM, CDR2 ANQGSEA.

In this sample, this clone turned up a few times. The CDR3 here is CASSQVAQTRPGNTIYF. DNA for the CDR3: TGCGCCAGCAGCCAAGTGGCCCAGACTCGGCCAGGAAACACCATATATTTT. The rearrangement uses TRBV4-1 and TRBJ1-3; no clear D gene. Germline values: CDR1 MGHRA, CDR2 YSYEKL. The CDR3 length is 17 residues. Between the trimmed V and J ends, which lost 1 base and 4 bases, there was a span of 17 bases.

CDR3 in amino acids: CASTSPKYEQYF. The CDR3 nucleotides are TGTGCCAGCACAAGCCCTAAATACGAGCAGTACTTC. The chain couples TRBV28 to TRBJ2-7; no clear D. CDR1 is MDHEN and CDR2 is SYDVKM in the germline V gene. This CDR3 has 12 amino acids. The V and J ends lost 7 bases and 4 bases respectively, with 11 bases between them.

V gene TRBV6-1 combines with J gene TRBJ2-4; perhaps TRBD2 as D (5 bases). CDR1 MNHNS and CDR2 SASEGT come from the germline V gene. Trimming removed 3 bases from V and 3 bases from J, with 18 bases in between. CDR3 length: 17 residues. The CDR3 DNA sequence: TGTGCCAGCAGTGAGTTCCTAGCCCTTGTAATCAAAAACATTCAGTACTTC. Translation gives CASSEFLALVIKNIQYF.

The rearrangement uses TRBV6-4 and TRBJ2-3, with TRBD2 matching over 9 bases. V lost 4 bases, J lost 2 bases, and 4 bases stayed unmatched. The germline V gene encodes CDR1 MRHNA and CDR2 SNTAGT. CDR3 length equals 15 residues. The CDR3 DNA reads TGTGCCAGCAGTGCGGTAGCGGGGGCCACAGATACGCAGTATTTT. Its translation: CASSAVAGATDTQYF.

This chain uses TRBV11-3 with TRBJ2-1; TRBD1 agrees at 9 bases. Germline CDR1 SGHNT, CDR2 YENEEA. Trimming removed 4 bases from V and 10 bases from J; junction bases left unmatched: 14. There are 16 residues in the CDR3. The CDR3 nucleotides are TGTGCCAGCAGCTCTCACAGGGGGCGACGGCGGGAGGAGCAGTTCTTC. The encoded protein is CASSSHRGRRREEQFF.

CDR3 sequence reads: CASSDPGLTYEQYF. CDR3 in DNA: TGCGCCAGCAGCGACCCCGGACTTACCTACGAGCAGTACTTC. V is TRBV5-1 and J is TRBJ2-7; D might be TRBD2 (5 bases). The CDR3 extends over 14 amino acids. CDR1 is SGHRS, CDR2 YFSETQ, per germline. V was shortened by 4 bases and J by 2 bases, with 13 bases between the two germline ends.

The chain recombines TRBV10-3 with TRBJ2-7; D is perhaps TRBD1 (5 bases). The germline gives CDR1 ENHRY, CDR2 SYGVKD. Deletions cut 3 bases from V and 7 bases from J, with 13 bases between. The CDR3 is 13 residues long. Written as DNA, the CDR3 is TGTGCCATCAGTGATGAAGGGGTGGGGGAGCAGTACTTC. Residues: CAISDEGVGEQYF.

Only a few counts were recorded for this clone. CDR3 amino acids: CASSNSGGSNEQFF. The CDR3 DNA reads as TGTGCCAGCAGTAATAGCGGGGGGTCTAATGAGCAGTTCTTC. The rearrangement uses TRBV7-3 and TRBJ2-1; TRBD2 agrees at 10 bases. J lost 7 bases, V lost 6 bases, and 6 bases had no gene match. This CDR3 is built from 14 residues. CDR1 and CDR2 from the germline V gene are SGHTA and FQGTGA.

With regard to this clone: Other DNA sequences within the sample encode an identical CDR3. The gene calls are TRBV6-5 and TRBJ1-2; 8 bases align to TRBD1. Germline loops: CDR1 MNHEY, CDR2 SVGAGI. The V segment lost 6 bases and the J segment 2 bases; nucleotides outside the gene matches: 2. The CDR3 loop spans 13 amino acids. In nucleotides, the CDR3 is TGTGCCAGCAGGAGGACAGGGAACTATGGCTACACCTTC. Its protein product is CASRRTGNYGYTF.

The chain's CDR3 is CASRQGGTGELFF. CDR3 DNA sequence: TGTGCCAGCAGGCAGGGGGGTACCGGGGAGCTGTTTTTT. The chain joins TRBV7-2 to TRBJ2-2; D may be TRBD1 (7 bases). The germline gives CDR1 SGHTA, CDR2 FQGNSA. Trimming pared 6 bases from V and 5 bases from J, leaving 10 bases between. This CDR3 has 13 amino acids.

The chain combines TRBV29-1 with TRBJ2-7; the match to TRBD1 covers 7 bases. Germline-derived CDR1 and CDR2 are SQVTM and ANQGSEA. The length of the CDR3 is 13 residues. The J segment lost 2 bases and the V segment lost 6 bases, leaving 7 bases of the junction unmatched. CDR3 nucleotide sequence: TGCAGCGTCCTCCGGGACAGTGCCTACGAGCAGTACTTC. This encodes CSVLRDSAYEQYF.

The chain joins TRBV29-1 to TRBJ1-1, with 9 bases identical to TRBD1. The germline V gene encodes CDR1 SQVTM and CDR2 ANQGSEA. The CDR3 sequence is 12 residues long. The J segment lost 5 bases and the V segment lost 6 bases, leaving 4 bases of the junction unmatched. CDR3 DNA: TGCAGCGTCGGGGGGACAGGGACTGAAGCTTTCTTT. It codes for CSVGGTGTEAFF.